This T cell receptor (beta chain) derives from a study of blood T cell repertoires in COVID-19. The overall study: The analysed material was cDNA or gDNA that came from T cells, B-cell-depleted T cells, or PBMCs.

Germline CDR1 reads MNHEY; CDR2 reads SVGAGI. The CDR3 is 15 residues long. J lost 2 bases, V lost 6 bases, and 9 bases had no gene match. This table comes from immunoSEQ multiplex PCR, and its TCRdb copy is limited to in-frame clones, with some not included. The data hold some 200,000 clones, with approximately 87% observed a single time. What was sequenced was peripheral blood. The V gene is TRBV6-5, the J gene TRBJ1-1, with 7 positions matching TRBD1. The TCR comes from a woman aged 18-35 years who had recovered from COVID-19. Here the CDR3 DNA reads TGTGCCAGCAGCTGGACAGGTAGGCTAAACACTGAAGCTTTCTTT. Translation gives CASSWTGRLNTEAFF.